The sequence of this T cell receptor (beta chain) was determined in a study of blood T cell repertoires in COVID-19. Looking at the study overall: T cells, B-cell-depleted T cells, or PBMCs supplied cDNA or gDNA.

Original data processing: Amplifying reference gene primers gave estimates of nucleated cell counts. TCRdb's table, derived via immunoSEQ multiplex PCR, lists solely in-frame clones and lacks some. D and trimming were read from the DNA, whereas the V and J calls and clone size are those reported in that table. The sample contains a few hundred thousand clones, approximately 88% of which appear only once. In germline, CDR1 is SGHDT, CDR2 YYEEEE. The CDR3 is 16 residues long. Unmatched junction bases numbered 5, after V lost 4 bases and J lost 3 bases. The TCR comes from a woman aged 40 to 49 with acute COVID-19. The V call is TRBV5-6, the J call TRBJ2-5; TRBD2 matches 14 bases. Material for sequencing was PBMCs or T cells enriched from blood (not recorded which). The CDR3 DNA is TGTGCCAGCAGCCTCCGACTAGCGGGAGGGGAAGAGACCCAGTACTTC. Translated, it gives CASSLRLAGGEETQYF.